Listed below are T cell receptor beta chains from one sample, sequenced in a study of blood T cell repertoires in COVID-19. Produced via immunoSEQ multiplex PCR; TCRdb's table is partial and in-frame only. The sample lists 150,000 to 200,000 clones; 85% to 95% were seen once. The sample taken for sequencing was peripheral blood. These receptors originate from a woman in her fifties or sixties with acute or convalescent COVID-19. Both conserved end residues are part of each CDR3. Fields, in order: CDR3 length, D gene, clone size, V gene, J gene, CDR3 protein, CDR3 DNA. A D gene is named only where the DNA matches it firmly. The size entry is marked missing in some rows and otherwise reads once, few, many or a size class.

length: 13; D: TRBD1; size: -; V: TRBV19; J: TRBJ2-2; CDR3: CASSGTGTGELFF; DNA: TGTGCCAGTAGCGGGACAGGCACCGGGGAGCTGTTTTTT
length: 18; D: TRBD2; size: -; V: TRBV18; J: TRBJ2-5; CDR3: CASSPKGLAGGLPETQYF; DNA: TGTGCCAGCTCACCAAAGGGACTAGCGGGAGGGCTACCAGAGACCCAGTACTTC
length: 20; D: TRBD1; size: -; V: TRBV10-3; J: TRBJ1-4; CDR3: CAISEGGGQGQLFQNEKLFF; DNA: TGTGCCATCAGTGAAGGGGGCGGACAGGGACAATTATTTCAAAATGAAAAACTGTTTTTT
length: 13; D: -; size: once; V: TRBV6-5; J: TRBJ2-3; CDR3: CASSYSSSDTQYF; DNA: TGTGCCAGCAGTTACTCGAGCTCAGATACGCAGTATTTT
length: 17; D: -; size: -; V: TRBV9; J: TRBJ1-2; CDR3: CASSVDRAGTSNYGYTF; DNA: TGTGCCAGCAGCGTTGACAGAGCCGGGACAAGCAACTATGGCTACACCTTC
length: 12; D: -; size: -; V: TRBV4-1; J: TRBJ2-1; CDR3: CASSQPMSEQFF; DNA: TGCGCCAGCAGCCAACCGATGAGTGAGCAGTTCTTC
length: 12; D: -; size: -; V: TRBV2; J: TRBJ1-2; CDR3: CASLERDEGYTF; DNA: TGTGCCAGCCTGGAACGGGATGAGGGCTACACCTTC
length: 18; D: TRBD1; size: -; V: TRBV2; J: TRBJ1-4; CDR3: CASRRDSPTLATNEKLFF; DNA: TGTGCCAGCAGAAGGGACAGCCCGACTCTTGCAACTAATGAAAAACTGTTTTTT
length: 15; D: -; size: -; V: TRBV11-1; J: TRBJ1-1; CDR3: CASSPGREGNTEAFF; DNA: TGTGCCAGCAGCCCTGGACGGGAGGGGAACACTGAAGCTTTCTTT
length: 17; D: -; size: -; V: TRBV11-2; J: TRBJ1-4; CDR3: CASSLDGTGIMIGKLFF; DNA: TGTGCCAGCAGCTTAGATGGCACAGGTATTATGATTGGAAAACTGTTTTTT
length: 17; D: TRBD2; size: few; V: TRBV5-1; J: TRBJ2-1; CDR3: CASSLVGGSSSYNEQFF; DNA: TGCGCCAGCAGCTTGGTGGGGGGGAGTAGCTCCTACAATGAGCAGTTCTTC
length: 15; D: TRBD1; size: -; V: TRBV5-6; J: TRBJ1-4; CDR3: CASSLKTGAFEKLFF; DNA: TGTGCCAGCAGCTTGAAAACAGGGGCCTTTGAAAAACTGTTTTTT
length: 12; D: -; size: -; V: TRBV12-3/TRBV12-4; J: TRBJ1-3; CDR3: CASSNYGNTIYF; DNA: TGTGCCAGCAGTAACTATGGAAACACCATATATTTT
length: 14; D: -; size: -; V: TRBV25-1; J: TRBJ1-1; CDR3: CASSETEPNTEAFF; DNA: TGTGCCAGCAGTGAAACAGAGCCGAACACTGAAGCTTTCTTT
length: 15; D: -; size: few; V: TRBV3-1/TRBV3-2; J: TRBJ1-1; CDR3: CASSQDGAVNTEAFF; DNA: TGTGCCAGCAGCCAAGATGGGGCAGTTAACACTGAAGCTTTCTTT
length: 18; D: -; size: once; V: TRBV6-2/TRBV6-3; J: TRBJ2-5; CDR3: CASSDETHIGTFQETQYF; DNA: TGTGCCAGCAGTGACGAAACCCACATCGGGACTTTCCAAGAGACCCAGTACTTC
length: 15; D: TRBD1; size: -; V: TRBV25-1; J: TRBJ2-7; CDR3: CASSNPGTGNYEQYF; DNA: TGTGCCAGCAGTAACCCCGGGACAGGGAACTACGAGCAGTACTTC
length: 15; D: TRBD2; size: -; V: TRBV11-1; J: TRBJ2-1; CDR3: CASTFLAGDYNEQFF; DNA: TGTGCCAGCACCTTCTTAGCGGGAGACTACAATGAGCAGTTCTTC
length: 13; D: TRBD1; size: -; V: TRBV6-2/TRBV6-3; J: TRBJ1-5; CDR3: CASSLDRPLAQHF; DNA: TGTGCCAGCAGCTTGGACAGGCCCCTAGCCCAGCATTTT
length: 12; D: TRBD1; size: -; V: TRBV2; J: TRBJ1-2; CDR3: CASSGQRYGYTF; DNA: TGTGCCAGCTCGGGACAGCGCTATGGCTACACCTTC
length: 16; D: TRBD2; size: -; V: TRBV7-2; J: TRBJ2-1; CDR3: CASSPTAGDSYNEQFF; DNA: TGTGCCAGCAGCCCCACGGCGGGAGACTCTTACAATGAGCAGTTCTTC
length: 13; D: -; size: -; V: TRBV3-1/TRBV3-2; J: TRBJ1-5; CDR3: CASSQDIRQPQHF; DNA: TGTGCCAGCAGCCAAGATATTCGTCAGCCCCAGCATTTT
length: 16; D: TRBD1; size: -; V: TRBV25-1; J: TRBJ2-7; CDR3: CASSEDPGQGLYEQYF; DNA: TGTGCCAGCAGTGAAGATCCTGGACAGGGGCTTTACGAGCAGTACTTC
length: 15; D: -; size: once; V: TRBV5-4; J: TRBJ2-1; CDR3: CASSLSGAFYNEQFF; DNA: TGTGCCAGCAGCTTGTCAGGGGCCTTCTACAATGAGCAGTTCTTC
length: 12; D: -; size: -; V: TRBV28; J: TRBJ1-2; CDR3: CASSQTGYGYTF; DNA: TGTGCCAGCAGCCAGACAGGTTATGGCTACACCTTC
length: 14; D: TRBD1; size: -; V: TRBV5-4; J: TRBJ1-2; CDR3: CASSLEGAGYGYTF; DNA: TGTGCCAGCAGCTTAGAGGGGGCGGGCTATGGCTACACCTTC
length: 14; D: TRBD1; size: -; V: TRBV7-2; J: TRBJ2-7; CDR3: CASSQGQQVYEQYF; DNA: TGTGCCAGCAGCCAGGGACAGCAAGTCTACGAGCAGTACTTC
length: 15; D: -; size: -; V: TRBV7-3; J: TRBJ1-1; CDR3: CASSLTGWGFSEAFF; DNA: TGTGCCAGCAGCTTAACCGGTTGGGGCTTTTCTGAAGCTTTCTTT
length: 14; D: TRBD1; size: -; V: TRBV11-1; J: TRBJ1-2; CDR3: CASSFPGQGFGYTF; DNA: TGTGCCAGCAGCTTCCCGGGACAGGGTTTTGGCTACACCTTC
length: 11; D: -; size: -; V: TRBV6-5; J: TRBJ2-7; CDR3: CASQTIDKQYF; DNA: TGTGCCAGCCAGACGATAGACAAGCAGTACTTC
length: 14; D: -; size: -; V: TRBV9; J: TRBJ2-5; CDR3: CASSSGYPTETQYF; DNA: TGTGCCAGCAGCTCGGGTTATCCAACGGAGACCCAGTACTTC
length: 11; D: -; size: -; V: TRBV30; J: TRBJ1-2; CDR3: CAWSTGGGYTF; DNA: TGTGCCTGGAGTACCGGTGGTGGCTACACCTTC
length: 14; D: -; size: -; V: TRBV5-4; J: TRBJ1-1; CDR3: CASSDMKGLAEAFF; DNA: TGTGCCAGCAGCGATATGAAGGGGCTGGCTGAAGCTTTCTTT
length: 15; D: TRBD1; size: -; V: TRBV6-5; J: TRBJ2-1; CDR3: CASSSGTEDYNEQFF; DNA: TGTGCCAGCAGCTCCGGGACAGAAGACTACAATGAGCAGTTCTTC
length: 12; D: TRBD1; size: -; V: TRBV10-3; J: TRBJ1-1; CDR3: CATGQMNTEAFF; DNA: TGTGCCACGGGACAGATGAACACTGAAGCTTTCTTT
length: 13; D: -; size: -; V: TRBV6-5; J: TRBJ1-5; CDR3: CASSYSNGQPQHF; DNA: TGTGCCAGCAGTTACTCGAACGGTCAGCCCCAGCATTTT
length: 12; D: -; size: -; V: TRBV28; J: TRBJ2-7; CDR3: CASSLGASEQYF; DNA: TGTGCCAGCAGTCTTGGAGCTTCCGAGCAGTACTTC
length: 12; D: -; size: -; V: TRBV6-1; J: TRBJ2-5; CDR3: CASSQGTETQYF; DNA: TGTGCCAGCAGCCAGGGGACAGAGACCCAGTACTTC